This TCR beta chain was identified in a study of T cell responses to AZD1222 COVID-19 vaccine. Method: immunoSEQ multiplex PCR; TCRdb's copy keeps in-frame clones and lacks some. The sample yields about 160,000 clones, 94% seen once. A remark on this clone: The antigen is undetermined.

Points from the study as a whole: Clonal diversity was possibly underestimated, and white British individuals and females predominated among donors.

Sequences were derived from peripheral blood, sampled 28 days after the second AZD1222 dose. The receptor's source is an adult who received the AZD1222 COVID-19 vaccine.

The CDR3 reads CASSPGQTTDTQYF. As DNA, the CDR3 is TGTGCCAGCAGTCCAGGACAGACCACAGATACGCAGTATTTT. This rearrangement joins TRBV7-6 to TRBJ2-3; tentative D call: TRBD1 (6 bases). There are 14 residues in the CDR3. V lost 6 bases to trimming and J lost 2 bases, with 12 bases between them. Germline CDR1 is SGHVS and CDR2 is FNYEAQ.